These 18 T cell receptor beta chains were sequenced from one sample in a study of cytomegalovirus exposure and HLA in healthy donors. The PCR used 60 Vbeta and 13 Jbeta primers. Repertoires were generated with immunoSEQ multiplex PCR, while TCRdb's copy carries only in-frame clones and drops some. The sample has approximately 54,000 clones; the top ten hold 6.5% to 8%. The sample was PBMCs. The receptors come from a woman aged 35 to 49 in good health and CMV-seronegative.

This chain links TRBV2 with TRBJ1-2; TRBD1 is a possible D gene (5 bases). The V gene lost 5 bases and the J gene lost 7 bases, with 20 bases spanning the gap. Germline loops: CDR1 SNHLY, CDR2 FYNNEI. The CDR3 has 15 residues. The CDR3 coding sequence is TGTGCCAGCAGTACCACCCCAGGGTCTTCCTCTGGCTACACCTTC. Translation gives CASSTTPGSSSGYTF.

Here the CDR3 reads CASSVATGSEGGETQYF. DNA for the CDR3: TGTGCCAGCAGCGTAGCTACAGGTTCTGAGGGAGGGGAGACCCAGTACTTC. The rearrangement joins TRBV9 to TRBJ2-5; 7 bases align to TRBD2. CDR1 is SGDLS and CDR2 is YYNGEE in the germline V gene. This CDR3 comprises 17 residues. V lost 0 bases to trimming and J lost 5 bases; unmatched junction nucleotides: 13.

The gene calls are TRBV10-3 and TRBJ2-1, with D perhaps matching TRBD2 (5 bases). The CDR3 runs 14 residues. The V gene's germline CDR1 is ENHRY and CDR2 SYGVKD. V gave up 6 bases and J gave up 1 base, with 10 bases separating them. This CDR3 reads CAIRDRGSYNEQFF. CDR3 nucleotide sequence: TGTGCCATCAGGGATCGGGGTTCCTACAATGAGCAGTTCTTC.

The chain couples TRBV28 to TRBJ2-5; 10 bases are shared with TRBD2. Germline-derived CDR1 and CDR2 are MDHEN and SYDVKM. The CDR3 spans 15 residues. The V gene end was trimmed by 6 bases and the J gene end by 3 bases; junction bases not matched to a gene: 7. In DNA form, the CDR3 reads TGTGCCAGCAGCCGGCCGGGACTAGCGAAAGAGACCCAGTACTTC. Translating gives CASSRPGLAKETQYF.

The V and J genes are TRBV4-2 and TRBJ1-1, with 8 bases aligning to TRBD1. Looked up from germline, CDR1 is LGHNA and CDR2 is YNFKEQ. V trimming: 0 bases; J trimming: 4 bases; junction bases outside the gene matches: 7. CDR3 length: 16 residues. In DNA, the CDR3 is TGTGCCAGCAGCCAAGAAATCCTCACAGGGGGCACTGAAGCTTTCTTT. The encoded protein is CASSQEILTGGTEAFF.

The V and J genes are TRBV7-2 and TRBJ2-7; 9 positions match TRBD1. This CDR3 spans 12 amino acids. Germline CDR1 SGHTA, CDR2 FQGNSA. After removal of 4 bases from V and 5 bases from J, the junction contained 0 bases not matched to a gene. The CDR3 here is CASSWTGDEQYF. CDR3 sequence (DNA): TGTGCCAGCAGCTGGACAGGGGACGAGCAGTACTTC.

The V gene is TRBV25-1, the J gene TRBJ2-7; 8 nucleotides match TRBD1. CDR1 is MGHDK, CDR2 SYGVNS, per germline. The trim removed 3 bases at V and 7 bases at J, leaving 8 bases unmatched. CDR3 size: 14 residues. The CDR3 bases are TGTGCCAGCAGTGATATCCAGGGGGCAGGGGAGCAGTACTTC. Translated: CASSDIQGAGEQYF.

As regards this clone: Different DNA sequences within this sample yield the same CDR3. The gene calls are TRBV6-1 and TRBJ2-4; weak D call: TRBD1 (6 bases). CDR1 MNHNS and CDR2 SASEGT come from the germline V gene. The length of the CDR3 is 16 residues. Trimming took off 2 bases at V and 1 base at J, with 12 bases between the two ends. CDR3 residues: CASSEWGPVAKNIQYF. In nucleotides, the CDR3 is TGTGCCAGCAGTGAATGGGGGCCAGTGGCCAAAAACATTCAGTACTTC.

This chain connects TRBV19 to TRBJ1-1; possibly TRBD1 for D (6 bases). The CDR3 spans 14 residues. Germline-derived CDR1 and CDR2 are LNHDA and SQIVND (reference sequence). V lost 5 bases and J 3 bases, leaving 13 bases between the germline ends. Written as DNA, the CDR3 is TGTGCCAGTAGTGCTACAGGGATGGACACTGAAGCTTTCTTT. Its protein product is CASSATGMDTEAFF.

The genes are TRBV2 and TRBJ1-5; a possible D gene is TRBD1 (5 bases). This CDR3 is built from 13 residues. Per the germline V gene, CDR1 is SNHLY and CDR2 is FYNNEI. The V end lost 6 bases, the J end lost 1 base, and 7 bases lay between the germline ends. CDR3 region: CASREGSNQPQHF. CDR3 nucleotides: TGTGCCAGCAGGGAGGGGAGCAATCAGCCCCAGCATTTT.

The CDR3 sequence is CASSYAEFQPQHF. The CDR3, as DNA: TGTGCCAGCAGTTACGCGGAATTTCAGCCCCAGCATTTT. This chain links TRBV6-5 with TRBJ1-5; D is ambiguous. Trimming stripped 2 bases from V and 6 bases from J, with 8 bases between. The CDR3 totals 13 residues. Germline CDR1 and CDR2: MNHEY and SVGAGI.

In DNA form, the CDR3 reads TGTGCCAGCAGCTATAGAGATTTTAGCAATCAGCCCCAGCATTTT. This gives the protein CASSYRDFSNQPQHF. V is TRBV28 and J is TRBJ1-5; D unresolved. Trimming cost V 6 bases and J 0 bases, with 12 bases left between them. Per germline, CDR1 MDHEN and CDR2 SYDVKM. The CDR3 consists of 15 residues.

This chain connects TRBV2 to TRBJ2-2, with 9 positions matching TRBD1. With V trimmed by 7 bases and J by 1 base, 4 bases remained unmatched. The CDR3 length is 15 residues. Germline lookup yields CDR1 SNHLY and CDR2 FYNNEI. Here the CDR3 reads CASIKDRGNTGELFF. The CDR3 nucleotides are TGTGCCAGCATAAAGGACAGGGGGAACACCGGGGAGCTGTTTTTT.

J is TRBJ1-2 and V is TRBV2; 8 bases agree with TRBD1. The germline V gene has CDR1 SNHLY and CDR2 FYNNEI. Losses at the gene ends were 7 bases for V and 8 bases for J; bases not matched to a gene: 12. This CDR3 region has 14 residues. The DNA for the CDR3 is TGTGCCAGCAATCAGGGGGCCTCCTATGGGGGCTACACCTTC. Encoded protein: CASNQGASYGGYTF. The variable domain in full, completed from reference TRBV2 and TRBJ1-2, reads EPEVTQTPSHQVTQMGQEVILRCVPISNHLYFYWYRQILGQKVEFLVSFYNNEISEKSEIFDDQFSVERPDGSNFTLKIRSTKLEDSAMYFCASNQGASYGGYTFGSGTRLTVV.

The rearrangement links TRBV4-1 to TRBJ1-2; TRBD1 is a possible D gene (5 bases). The V end was cut by 0 bases, the J end by 4 bases, with 9 bases between. The CDR3 covers 14 residues. Germline V CDR1 and CDR2: MGHRA, YSYEKL. CDR3: CASSQERGGYGYTF. The CDR3 DNA sequence: TGCGCCAGCAGCCAAGAGCGGGGGGGCTATGGCTACACCTTC.

This rearrangement joins TRBV6-4 to TRBJ1-6, with 10 bases that match TRBD1. The CDR3 consists of 15 residues. Germline V gene data show CDR1 as MRHNA and CDR2 as SNTAGT. Losses at the gene ends were 3 bases for V and 12 bases for J; bases not matched to a gene: 8. CDR3: CASSEVGQGSLPLHF. CDR3 sequence (DNA): TGTGCCAGCAGTGAAGTGGGACAGGGGTCCTTACCCCTCCACTTT.

The chain recombines TRBV28 with TRBJ1-2; D not certain. The germline V gene encodes CDR1 MDHEN and CDR2 SYDVKM. The CDR3 extends over 11 amino acids. V lost 6 bases to trimming and J lost 1 base, with 3 bases between them. The CDR3: CASSGNYGYTF. The CDR3 nucleotides are TGTGCCAGCAGCGGTAACTATGGCTACACCTTC.

About this clone: The DNA is omitted, as the CDR3 cannot be located on it reliably, and the CDR3 follows TCRdb's listing. CDR3 sequence reads: CASSSVYGTSVGGGTF. The J gene is TRBJ2-3, the V gene TRBV7-2; the table's D call, TRBD2, has no DNA check behind it. The CDR3 spans 16 residues, counting both ends. Germline assignment: CDR1 SGHTA and CDR2 FQGNSA.